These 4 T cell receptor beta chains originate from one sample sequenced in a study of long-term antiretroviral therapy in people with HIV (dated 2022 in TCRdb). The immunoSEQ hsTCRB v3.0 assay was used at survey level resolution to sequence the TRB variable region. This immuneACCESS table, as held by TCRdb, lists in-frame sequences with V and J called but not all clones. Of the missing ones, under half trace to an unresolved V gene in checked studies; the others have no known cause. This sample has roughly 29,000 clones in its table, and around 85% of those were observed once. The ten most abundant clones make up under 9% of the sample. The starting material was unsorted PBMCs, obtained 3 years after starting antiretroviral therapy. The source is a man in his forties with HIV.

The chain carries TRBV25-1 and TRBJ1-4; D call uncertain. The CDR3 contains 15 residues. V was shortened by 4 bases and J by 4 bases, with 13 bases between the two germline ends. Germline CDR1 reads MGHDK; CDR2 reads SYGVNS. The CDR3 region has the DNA TGTGCCAGCAGTGTCCGTTCGGGCCTTAATGAAAAACTGTTTTTT. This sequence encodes CASSVRSGLNEKLFF.

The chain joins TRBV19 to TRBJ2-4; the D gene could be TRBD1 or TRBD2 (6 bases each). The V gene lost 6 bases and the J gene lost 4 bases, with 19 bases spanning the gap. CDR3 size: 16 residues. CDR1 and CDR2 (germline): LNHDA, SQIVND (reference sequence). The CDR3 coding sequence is TGTGCCAGTAGCGTGGGCGGGGACGGGACAAAAAACATTCAGTACTTC. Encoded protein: CASSVGGDGTKNIQYF.

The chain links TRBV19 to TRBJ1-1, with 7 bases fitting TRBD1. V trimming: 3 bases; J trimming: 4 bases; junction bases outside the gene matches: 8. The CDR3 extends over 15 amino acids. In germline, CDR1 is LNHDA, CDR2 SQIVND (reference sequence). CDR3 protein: CASSIPQGIGTEAFF. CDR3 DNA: TGTGCCAGTAGTATCCCACAGGGGATTGGCACTGAAGCTTTCTTT.

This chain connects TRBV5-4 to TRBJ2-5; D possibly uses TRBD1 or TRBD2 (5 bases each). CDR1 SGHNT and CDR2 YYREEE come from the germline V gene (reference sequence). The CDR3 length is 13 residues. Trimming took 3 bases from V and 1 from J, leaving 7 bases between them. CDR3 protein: CASSWDGQETQYF. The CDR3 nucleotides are TGTGCCAGCAGCTGGGACGGCCAAGAGACCCAGTACTTC.